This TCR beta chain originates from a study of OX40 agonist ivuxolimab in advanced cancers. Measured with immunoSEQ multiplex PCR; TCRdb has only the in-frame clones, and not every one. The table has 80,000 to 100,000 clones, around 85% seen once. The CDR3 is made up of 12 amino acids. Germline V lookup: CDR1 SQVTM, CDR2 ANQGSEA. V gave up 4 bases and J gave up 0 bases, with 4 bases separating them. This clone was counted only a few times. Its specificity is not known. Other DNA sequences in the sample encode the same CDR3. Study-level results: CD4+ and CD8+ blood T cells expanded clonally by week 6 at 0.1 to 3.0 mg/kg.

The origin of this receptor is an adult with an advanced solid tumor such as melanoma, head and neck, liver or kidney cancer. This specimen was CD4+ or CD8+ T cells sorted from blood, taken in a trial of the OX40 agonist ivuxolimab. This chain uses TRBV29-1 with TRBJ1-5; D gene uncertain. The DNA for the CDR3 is TGCAGCGTTGGGGGTAGCAATCAGCCCCAGCATTTT. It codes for CSVGGSNQPQHF.